Detailed here is one T cell receptor (beta chain). Trimming took off 2 bases at V and 7 bases at J, with 8 bases between the two ends. The CDR3 runs 12 residues. Germline V lookup: CDR1 SGHTA, CDR2 FQGNSA. As handled by the study authors: It was from reference gene primer amplification that nucleated cell counts were estimated. Sequencing used immunoSEQ multiplex PCR; TCRdb keeps in-frame clones, though not all of them. Clonal size and the V and J genes are those of that table, whereas D and trimming came from the DNA. Seen here are about 22,000 clones, approximately 88% observed once, and the top ten hold roughly a fifth. The sample belongs to a study of blood T cell repertoires in COVID-19. Study-wide background: Researchers got acute and convalescent COVID-19 samples from the United States, Italy and Spain.

This clonotype was obtained from a man older than 75 with active or convalescent COVID-19. The material sequenced was peripheral blood. The chain employs TRBV7-2 and TRBJ1-1, with a possible D match to TRBD1 (6 bases). CDR3 coding DNA: TGTGCCAGCAGCTTAAACAGGGTTGAAGCTTTCTTT. Translating gives CASSLNRVEAFF.